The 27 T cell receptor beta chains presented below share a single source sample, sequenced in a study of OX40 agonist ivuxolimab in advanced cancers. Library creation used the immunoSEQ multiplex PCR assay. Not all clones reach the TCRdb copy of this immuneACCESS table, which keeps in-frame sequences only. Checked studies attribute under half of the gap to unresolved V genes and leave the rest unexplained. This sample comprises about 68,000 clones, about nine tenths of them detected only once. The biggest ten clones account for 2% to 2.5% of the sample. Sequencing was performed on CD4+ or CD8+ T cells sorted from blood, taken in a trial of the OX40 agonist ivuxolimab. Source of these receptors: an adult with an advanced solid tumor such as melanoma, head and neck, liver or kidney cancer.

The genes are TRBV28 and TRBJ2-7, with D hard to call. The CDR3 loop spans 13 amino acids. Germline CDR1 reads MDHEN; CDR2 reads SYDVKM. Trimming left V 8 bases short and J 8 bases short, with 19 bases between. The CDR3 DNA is TGTGCCAGCCACAAGTCGTCCCGTGGCCAGCAGTACTTC. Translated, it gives CASHKSSRGQQYF. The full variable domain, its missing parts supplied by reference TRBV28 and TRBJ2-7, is DVKVTQSSRYLVKRTGEKVFLECVQDMDHENMFWYRQDPGLGLRLIYFSYDVKMKEKGDIPEGYSVSREKKERFSLILESASTNQTSMYLCASHKSSRGQQYFGPGTRLTVT.

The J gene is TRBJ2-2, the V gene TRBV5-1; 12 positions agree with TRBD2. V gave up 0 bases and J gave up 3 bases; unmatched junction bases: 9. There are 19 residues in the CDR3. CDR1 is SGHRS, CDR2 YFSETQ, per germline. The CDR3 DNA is TGCGCCAGCAGCTTGGCCCCTAGCGGGAGGGCCTTGTACACCGGGGAGCTGTTTTTT. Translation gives CASSLAPSGRALYTGELFF.

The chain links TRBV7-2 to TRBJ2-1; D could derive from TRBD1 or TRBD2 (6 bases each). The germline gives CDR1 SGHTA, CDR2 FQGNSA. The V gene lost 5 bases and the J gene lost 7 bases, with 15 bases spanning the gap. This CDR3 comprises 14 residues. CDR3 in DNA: TGTGCCAGCAGCCCCGAGGGGGGAAGGAATGAGCAGTTCTTC. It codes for CASSPEGGRNEQFF.

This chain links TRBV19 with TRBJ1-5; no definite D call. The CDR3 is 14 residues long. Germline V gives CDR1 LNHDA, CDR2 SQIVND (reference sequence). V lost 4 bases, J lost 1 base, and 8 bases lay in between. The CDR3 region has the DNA TGTGCCAGTAGTACGAGGGAGAGCAATCAGCCCCAGCATTTT. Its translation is CASSTRESNQPQHF.

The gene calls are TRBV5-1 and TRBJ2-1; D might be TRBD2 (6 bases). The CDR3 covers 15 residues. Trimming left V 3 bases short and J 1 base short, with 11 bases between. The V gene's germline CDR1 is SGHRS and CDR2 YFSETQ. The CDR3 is CASSSAGSSYNEQFF. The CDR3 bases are TGCGCCAGCAGCTCCGCCGGGAGTTCCTACAATGAGCAGTTCTTC.

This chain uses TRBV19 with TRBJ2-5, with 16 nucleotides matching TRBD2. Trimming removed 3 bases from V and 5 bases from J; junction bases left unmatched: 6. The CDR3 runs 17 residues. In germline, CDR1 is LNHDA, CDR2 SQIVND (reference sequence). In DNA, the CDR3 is TGTGCCAGTAGTATTGGGACTAGCGGGGGGGCCGGGGAGACCCAGTACTTC. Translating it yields CASSIGTSGGAGETQYF.

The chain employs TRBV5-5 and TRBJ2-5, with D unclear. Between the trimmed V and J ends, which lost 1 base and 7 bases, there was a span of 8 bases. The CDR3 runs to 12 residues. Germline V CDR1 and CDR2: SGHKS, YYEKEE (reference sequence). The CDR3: CASSLYRGTQYF. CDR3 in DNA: TGTGCCAGCAGCTTGTACCGAGGGACCCAGTACTTC. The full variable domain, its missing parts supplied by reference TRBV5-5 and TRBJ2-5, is DAGVTQSPTHLIKTRGQQVTLRCSPISGHKSVSWYQQVLGQGPQFIFQYYEKEERGRGNFPDRFSARQFPNYSSELNVNALLLGDSALYLCASSLYRGTQYFGPGTRLLVL.

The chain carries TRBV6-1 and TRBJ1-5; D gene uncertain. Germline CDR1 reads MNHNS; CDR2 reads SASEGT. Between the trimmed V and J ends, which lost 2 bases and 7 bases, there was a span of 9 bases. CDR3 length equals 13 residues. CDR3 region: CASSERERQPQHF. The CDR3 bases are TGTGCCAGCAGTGAAAGGGAGAGGCAGCCCCAGCATTTT.

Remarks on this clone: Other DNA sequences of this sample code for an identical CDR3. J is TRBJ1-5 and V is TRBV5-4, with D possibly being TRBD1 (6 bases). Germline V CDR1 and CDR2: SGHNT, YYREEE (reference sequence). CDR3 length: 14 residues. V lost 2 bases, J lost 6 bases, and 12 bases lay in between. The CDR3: CASSFAGEGQPQHF. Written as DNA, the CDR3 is TGTGCCAGCAGCTTCGCAGGGGAGGGTCAGCCCCAGCATTTT.

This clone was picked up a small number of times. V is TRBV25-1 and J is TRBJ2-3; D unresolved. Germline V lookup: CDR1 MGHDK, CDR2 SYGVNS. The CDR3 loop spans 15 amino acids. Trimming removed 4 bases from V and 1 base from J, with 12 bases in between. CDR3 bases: TGTGCCAGCAGTGCTTGGATAGGAGGCACAGATACGCAGTATTTT. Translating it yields CASSAWIGGTDTQYF.

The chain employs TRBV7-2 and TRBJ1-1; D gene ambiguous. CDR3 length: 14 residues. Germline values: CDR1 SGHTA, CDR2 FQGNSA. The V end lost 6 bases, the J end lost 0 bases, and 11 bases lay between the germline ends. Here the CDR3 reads CASSKARVNTEAFF. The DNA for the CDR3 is TGTGCCAGCAGTAAAGCTCGGGTGAACACTGAAGCTTTCTTT.

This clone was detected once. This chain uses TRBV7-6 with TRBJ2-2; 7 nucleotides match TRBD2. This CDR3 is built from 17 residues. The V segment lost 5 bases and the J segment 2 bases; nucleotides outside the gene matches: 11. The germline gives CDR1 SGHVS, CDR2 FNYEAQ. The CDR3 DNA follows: TGTGCCAGCAGCCCTAACCCAGCGGGACCTAACACCGGGGAGCTGTTTTTT. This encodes CASSPNPAGPNTGELFF. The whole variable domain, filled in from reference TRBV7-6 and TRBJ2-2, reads GAGVSQSPRYKVTKRGQDVALRCDPISGHVSLYWYRQALGQGPEFLTYFNYEAQQDKSGLPNDRFSAERPEGSISTLTIQRTEQRDSAMYRCASSPNPAGPNTGELFFGEGSRLTVL.

The CDR3 DNA reads as TGCGCCAGCAGCTTGGATGGGCTAGGGGATCTGTACTTC. This gives the protein CASSLDGLGDLYF. J is TRBJ2-7 and V is TRBV5-1, with D possibly matching TRBD1 (5 bases). V dropped 0 bases and J dropped 12 bases, with 16 bases sitting between them. CDR3 length: 13 residues. The germline V gene has CDR1 SGHRS and CDR2 YFSETQ. Combining the CDR3 with reference TRBV5-1 and TRBJ2-7 gives the whole variable domain KAGVTQTPRYLIKTRGQQVTLSCSPISGHRSVSWYQQTPGQGLQFLFEYFSETQRNKGNFPGRFSGRQFSNSRSEMNVSTLELGDSALYLCASSLDGLGDLYFGPGTRLTVT.

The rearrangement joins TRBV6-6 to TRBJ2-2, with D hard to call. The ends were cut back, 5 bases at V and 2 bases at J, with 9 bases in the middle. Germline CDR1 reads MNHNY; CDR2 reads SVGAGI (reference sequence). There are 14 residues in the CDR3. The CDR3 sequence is CASSRQSNTGELFF. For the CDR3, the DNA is TGTGCCAGCAGTCGCCAGTCTAACACCGGGGAGCTGTTTTTT.

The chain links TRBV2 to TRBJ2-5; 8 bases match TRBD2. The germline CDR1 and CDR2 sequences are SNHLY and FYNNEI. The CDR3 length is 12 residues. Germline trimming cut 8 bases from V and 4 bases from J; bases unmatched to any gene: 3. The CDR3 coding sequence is TGTGCCAGCGGCGGGGGGCTAGAGACCCAGTACTTC. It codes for CASGGGLETQYF.

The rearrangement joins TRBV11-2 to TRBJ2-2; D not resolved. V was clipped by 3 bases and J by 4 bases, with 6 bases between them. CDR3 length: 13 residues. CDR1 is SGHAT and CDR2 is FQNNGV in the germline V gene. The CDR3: CASSLSSTGELFF. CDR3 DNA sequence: TGTGCCAGCAGCTTGAGCAGCACCGGGGAGCTGTTTTTT. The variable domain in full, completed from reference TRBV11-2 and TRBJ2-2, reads EAGVAQSPRYKIIEKRQSVAFWCNPISGHATLYWYQQILGQGPKLLIQFQNNGVVDDSQLPKDRFSAERLKGVDSTLKIQPAKLEDSAVYLCASSLSSTGELFFGEGSRLTVL.

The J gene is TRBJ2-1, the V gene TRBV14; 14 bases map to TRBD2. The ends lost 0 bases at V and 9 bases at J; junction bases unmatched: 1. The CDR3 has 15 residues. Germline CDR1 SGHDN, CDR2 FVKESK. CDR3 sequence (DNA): TGTGCCAGCAGCCAAGAGGGACTAGCGGGAGTTGAGCAGTTCTTC. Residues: CASSQEGLAGVEQFF.

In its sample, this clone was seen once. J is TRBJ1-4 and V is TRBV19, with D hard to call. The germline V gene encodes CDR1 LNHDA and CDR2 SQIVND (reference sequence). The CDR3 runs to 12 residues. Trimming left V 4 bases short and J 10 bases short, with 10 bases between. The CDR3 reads CASSKLEGKLFF. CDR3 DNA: TGTGCCAGTAGTAAACTAGAGGGAAAACTGTTTTTT.

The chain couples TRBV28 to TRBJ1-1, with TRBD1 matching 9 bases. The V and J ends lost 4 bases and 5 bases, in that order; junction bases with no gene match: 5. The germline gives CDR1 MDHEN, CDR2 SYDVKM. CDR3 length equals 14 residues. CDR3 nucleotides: TGTGCCAGCAGTTCACAGGGGGCATGGACTGAAGCTTTCTTT. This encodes CASSSQGAWTEAFF.

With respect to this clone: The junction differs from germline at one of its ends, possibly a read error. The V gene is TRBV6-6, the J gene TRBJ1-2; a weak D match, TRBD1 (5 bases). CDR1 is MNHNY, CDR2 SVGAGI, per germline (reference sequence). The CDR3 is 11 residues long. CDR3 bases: TGTGCCAGCAGTACCTCCGACAGAACGTCCTTC. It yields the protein CASSTSDRTSF.

CDR3 nucleotide sequence: TGTGCCAGCAGCCACGTGGGTGTCCCCTCCTACGAGCAGTACTTC. Translating gives CASSHVGVPSYEQYF. This chain uses TRBV14 with TRBJ2-7, with no clear D. Per germline, CDR1 SGHDN and CDR2 FVKESK. The V end lost 3 bases, the J end lost 0 bases, and 12 bases lay between the germline ends. This CDR3 contains 15 residues.

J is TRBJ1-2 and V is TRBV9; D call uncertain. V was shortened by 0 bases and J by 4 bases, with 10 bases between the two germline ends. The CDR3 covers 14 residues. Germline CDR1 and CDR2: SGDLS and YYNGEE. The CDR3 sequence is CASSVGLGVYGYTF. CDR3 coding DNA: TGTGCCAGCAGCGTAGGGTTAGGCGTCTATGGCTACACCTTC.

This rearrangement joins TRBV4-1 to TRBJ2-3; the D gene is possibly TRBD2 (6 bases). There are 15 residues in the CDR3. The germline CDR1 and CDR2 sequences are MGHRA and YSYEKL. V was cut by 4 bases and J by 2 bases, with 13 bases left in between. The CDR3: CASSRWTTNTDTQYF. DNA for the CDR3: TGCGCCAGCAGCCGGTGGACTACCAACACAGATACGCAGTATTTT.

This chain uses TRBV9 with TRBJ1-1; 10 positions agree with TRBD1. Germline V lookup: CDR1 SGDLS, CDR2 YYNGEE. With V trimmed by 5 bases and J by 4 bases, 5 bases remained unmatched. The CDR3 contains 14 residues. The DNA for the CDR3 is TGTGCCAGCAGACCGACAGGGGGCGGCACTGAAGCTTTCTTT. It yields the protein CASRPTGGGTEAFF. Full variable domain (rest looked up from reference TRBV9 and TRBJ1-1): DSGVTQTPKHLITATGQRVTLRCSPRSGDLSVYWYQQSLDQGLQFLIQYYNGEERAKGNILERFSAQQFPDLHSELNLSSLELGDSALYFCASRPTGGGTEAFFGQGTRLTVV.

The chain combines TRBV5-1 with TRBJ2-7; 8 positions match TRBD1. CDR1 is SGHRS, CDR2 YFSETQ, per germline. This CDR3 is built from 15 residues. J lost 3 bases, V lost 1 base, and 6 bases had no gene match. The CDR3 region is CASSLRGTGYYEQYF. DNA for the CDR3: TGCGCCAGCAGCTTGAGGGGGACAGGCTACTACGAGCAGTACTTC.

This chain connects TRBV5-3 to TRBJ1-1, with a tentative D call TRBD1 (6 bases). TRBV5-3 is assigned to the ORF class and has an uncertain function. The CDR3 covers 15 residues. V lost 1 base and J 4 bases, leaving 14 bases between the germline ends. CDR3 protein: CARSLPLTGSTEAFF. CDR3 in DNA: TGTGCCAGAAGCTTGCCTCTGACAGGATCCACTGAAGCTTTCTTT.

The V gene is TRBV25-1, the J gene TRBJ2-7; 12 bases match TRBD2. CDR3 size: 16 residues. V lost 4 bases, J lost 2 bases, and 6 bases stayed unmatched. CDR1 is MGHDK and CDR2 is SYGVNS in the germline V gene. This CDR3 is CASSGLAGGRTYEQYF. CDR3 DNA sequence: TGTGCCAGCAGTGGGCTAGCGGGAGGGAGGACCTACGAGCAGTACTTC.